The 9 T cell receptor beta chains presented below share a single source sample, sequenced in a study of shared clonotypes between healthy human individuals. Sequencing used immunoSEQ multiplex PCR; TCRdb keeps in-frame clones, though not all of them. The sample lists some 1.4 million clones, approximately 96% occurring once. The specimen was naive CD4+ T cells sorted from blood. Subset defined: CD45RA+ positively selected. The source of these receptors is a young man in good health.

The chain recombines TRBV6-1 with TRBJ2-2; 9 bases are a match to TRBD2. J gave up 6 bases and V 10 bases, and 9 bases lay outside the gene matches. Germline V lookup: CDR1 MNHNS, CDR2 SASEGT. The CDR3 has 14 residues. The CDR3 protein is CATRPSGMPGELFF. The CDR3 bases are TGTGCCACCCGACCTAGCGGGATGCCCGGGGAGCTGTTTTTT.

V gene TRBV9 combines with J gene TRBJ1-1; no firm D call. Germline V gives CDR1 SGDLS, CDR2 YYNGEE. The V gene lost 0 bases and the J gene lost 8 bases, with 17 bases spanning the gap. The CDR3 covers 15 residues. Here the CDR3 reads CASSVAFQSGVEAFF. CDR3 DNA sequence: TGTGCCAGCAGCGTAGCCTTCCAGAGTGGGGTGGAAGCTTTCTTT.

The chain has TRBV18 and TRBJ2-4, with D perhaps TRBD1 (6 bases). This CDR3 comprises 17 residues. Germline CDR1 KGHSH, CDR2 LQKENI. V lost 3 bases, J lost 2 bases, and 17 bases lay in between. This CDR3 reads CASSPRQDTLTKNIQYF. The CDR3 region has the DNA TGTGCCAGCTCACCCCGACAGGACACTTTGACCAAAAACATTCAGTACTTC.

V and J are TRBV27 and TRBJ2-7; 10 positions agree with TRBD1. The CDR3 loop spans 13 amino acids. Germline lookup yields CDR1 MNHEY and CDR2 SMNVEV (reference sequence). Losses at the gene ends were 7 bases for V and 6 bases for J; bases not matched to a gene: 6. This CDR3 reads CASTRTGGLEQYF. Here the CDR3 DNA reads TGTGCCAGCACAAGGACAGGGGGTCTCGAGCAGTACTTC.

This clone was recorded only once. The J gene is TRBJ1-3, the V gene TRBV27; 11 nucleotides align to TRBD1. CDR3 size: 15 residues. V was pared by 5 bases and J by 5 bases, with 5 bases of the junction left unmatched. Germline V gene data show CDR1 as MNHEY and CDR2 as SMNVEV (reference sequence). The CDR3 DNA reads TGTGCCAGCAGTCCGGACAGGGGGCGCAGAAACACCATATATTTT. As protein: CASSPDRGRRNTIYF.

The chain is built from TRBV28 and TRBJ1-2, with a possible D match to TRBD1 (6 bases). V was shortened by 11 bases and J by 0 bases, with 10 bases between the two germline ends. Germline CDR1 MDHEN, CDR2 SYDVKM. The CDR3 is 12 amino acids. The CDR3 loop is CAGQTPNYGYTF. In DNA form, the CDR3 reads TGTGCCGGACAGACCCCTAACTATGGCTACACCTTC.

V and J are TRBV5-1 and TRBJ2-2, with 7 bases lining up with TRBD2. The CDR3 loop spans 16 amino acids. Germline CDR1 and CDR2: SGHRS and YFSETQ. V gave up 0 bases and J gave up 5 bases; unmatched junction bases: 7. The CDR3 region has the DNA TGCGCCAGCAGCTTGGCCCTAGCGGTAGGAACCGGGGAGCTGTTTTTT. Protein sequence: CASSLALAVGTGELFF.

The genes are TRBV29-1 and TRBJ1-1; the D is unclear. Germline V CDR1 and CDR2: SQVTM, ANQGSEA. V was pared by 2 bases and J by 1 base, with 20 bases between. CDR3 length: 17 residues. The CDR3 nucleotides read TGCAGCGTTGAATTGGTACCGTCGCCTGGCGGGAACACTGAAGCTTTCTTT. It specifies CSVELVPSPGGNTEAFF.

The chain links TRBV6-1 to TRBJ2-7; possible D gene TRBD1, 6 bases. Trimming took 5 bases from V and 3 from J, leaving 14 bases between them. Looked up from germline, CDR1 is MNHNS and CDR2 is SASEGT. The CDR3 has 14 residues. CDR3 region: CASSTGPQGYEQYF. Here the CDR3 DNA reads TGTGCCAGCAGTACAGGGCCACAAGGCTACGAGCAGTACTTC.